The 2 T cell receptor beta chains listed next were all sequenced from one sample in a study of patients and donors after allogeneic stem cell transplantation. TCRdb called the RT-PCR reads again in MiXCR, with one record for every CDR3 protein. The data hold about a million distinct CDR3 sequences, with 15% to 20% observed a single time. The sequencing input was blood, either unsorted or a sorted T cell fraction (not recorded which). These receptors all stem from a human donor who was either an allogeneic HSCT recipient or a stem cell or donor lymphocyte infusion donor (not recorded which). It is not recorded whose cells these are; they may come from a transplant donor.

The chain combines TRBV5-1 with TRBJ1-2; D remains ambiguous. This CDR3 region has 12 residues. V lost 4 bases and J lost 6, with 10 bases in between. The germline CDR1 and CDR2 sequences are SGHRS and YFSETQ. The CDR3 DNA follows: TGCGCCAGCAGCCCTAGCGAGGATGGCTACACCTTC. Translation: CASSPSEDGYTF.

This clonotype has at least ten counts. The chain links TRBV10-3 to TRBJ1-1; the D is unclear. V lost 6 bases and J lost 7, with 9 bases in between. This CDR3 region has 11 residues. Germline V gene data show CDR1 as ENHRY and CDR2 as SYGVKD. CDR3 nucleotides: TGTGCCATCAGAGACACAGTTGAAGCTTTCTTT. It codes for CAIRDTVEAFF.